Listed below are T cell receptor beta chains from one sample, sequenced in a study of cytomegalovirus exposure and HLA in healthy donors. Data came from immunoSEQ multiplex PCR; TCRdb stores just in-frame clones and leaves some out. The table shows some 200,000 clones, with 12% occurring only once. The sequenced sample consisted of PBMCs. These receptors all stem from a man aged 50 or older in good health and CMV-seropositive. Each CDR3 is given with its conserved first and last residue. A D gene is named only where the DNA matches it firmly. Size is omitted from some rows. Given values are once, few, many or a class for expanded clones.

TRBV6-5	-	-	TRBJ1-3	CASRPGRASGNTIYF	TGTGCCAGCCGCCCAGGCAGGGCCTCTGGAAACACCATATATTTT
TRBV10-3	TRBD1	-	TRBJ2-5	CAISKGAEETQYF	TGTGCCATCAGTAAGGGGGCGGAGGAGACCCAGTACTTC
TRBV9	TRBD1	few	TRBJ1-4	CASSFSGQGNEKLFF	TGTGCCAGCAGCTTCTCCGGACAGGGGAATGAAAAACTGTTTTTT
TRBV9	TRBD1	-	TRBJ2-2	CASSAEMGTGGRELFF	TGTGCCAGCAGCGCGGAGATGGGGACAGGGGGCCGGGAGCTGTTTTTT
TRBV7-6	-	-	TRBJ2-7	CASSSWFGGGGKYEQYF	TGTGCCAGCAGCTCGTGGTTTGGAGGGGGGGGGAAGTACGAGCAGTACTTC
TRBV18	-	few	TRBJ1-4	CASSSREDRLREKLFF	TGTGCCAGCTCATCGCGAGAGGACAGACTCCGGGAAAAACTGTTTTTT
TRBV7-2	-	few	TRBJ2-1	CASSLAWGRNLNEQFF	TGTGCCAGCAGCTTAGCGTGGGGGCGGAATTTAAATGAGCAGTTCTTC
TRBV4-2	-	few	TRBJ1-2	CASSQDPAGYDYGYTF	TGTGCCAGCAGCCAAGACCCGGCAGGGTATGACTATGGCTACACCTTC
TRBV21-1	-	few	TRBJ1-2	CASSKALDPTHWQWADNYGYTF	TGTGCCAGCAGCAAAGCGCTTGATCCTACACATTGGCAGTGGGCTGACAACTATGGCTACACCTTC
TRBV7-2	-	few	TRBJ2-5	CASSLNGGQETQYF	TGTGCCAGCAGCTTAAACGGGGGCCAAGAGACCCAGTACTTC
TRBV7-9	TRBD2	-	TRBJ2-5	CASSYSGGPGETQYF	TGTGCCAGCAGCTATAGCGGGGGGCCGGGGGAGACCCAGTACTTC